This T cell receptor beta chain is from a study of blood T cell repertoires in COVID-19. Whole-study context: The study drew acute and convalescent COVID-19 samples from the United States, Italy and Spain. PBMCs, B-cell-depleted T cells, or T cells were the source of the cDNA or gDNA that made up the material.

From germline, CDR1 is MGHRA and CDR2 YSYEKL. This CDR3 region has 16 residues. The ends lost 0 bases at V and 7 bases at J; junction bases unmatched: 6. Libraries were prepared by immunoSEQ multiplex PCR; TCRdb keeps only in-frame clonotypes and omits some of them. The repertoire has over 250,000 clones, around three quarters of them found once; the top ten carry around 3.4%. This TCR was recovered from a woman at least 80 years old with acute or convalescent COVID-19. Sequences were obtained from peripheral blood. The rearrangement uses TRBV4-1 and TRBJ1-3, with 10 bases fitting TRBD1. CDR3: CASSQDRDRGINTIYF. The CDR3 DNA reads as TGCGCCAGCAGCCAAGATCGGGACAGGGGAATCAACACCATATATTTT.